The 27 T cell receptor beta chains below were found in one sample sequenced in a study of cytomegalovirus exposure and HLA in healthy donors. The primer mix had 60 Vbeta and 13 Jbeta primers. The table came from immunoSEQ multiplex PCR; TCRdb's copy has only in-frame clones and leaves some out. Of about 130,000 clones in the sample, around three quarters are singletons; the top ten hold about 4.9%. Sequenced input: PBMCs. The receptors stem from a man aged 25-45 years in good health.

The gene calls are TRBV18 and TRBJ1-4; D unclear. From germline, CDR1 is KGHSH and CDR2 LQKENI. V was shortened by 3 bases and J by 0 bases, with 17 bases between the two germline ends. This CDR3 contains 18 residues. CDR3 sequence: CASSPPGTILATNEKLFF. The CDR3 DNA is TGTGCCAGCTCACCTCCGGGAACCATACTTGCAACTAATGAAAAACTGTTTTTT.

The V and J genes are TRBV29-1 and TRBJ1-2; D possibly corresponds to TRBD1 (5 bases). From germline, CDR1 is SQVTM and CDR2 ANQGSEA. V was shortened by 6 bases and J by 4 bases, with 12 bases between the two germline ends. This CDR3 region has 12 residues. CDR3 protein: CSVLPQAYGYTF. Written as DNA, the CDR3 is TGCAGCGTCCTACCACAGGCCTATGGCTACACCTTC.

V gene TRBV19 combines with J gene TRBJ2-3; 7 bases map to TRBD2. J gave up 5 bases and V 3 bases, and 8 bases lay outside the gene matches. The CDR3 spans 15 residues. In germline, CDR1 is LNHDA, CDR2 SQIVND (reference sequence). The CDR3 coding sequence is TGTGCCAGTAGTATTGGTGCGGGAGCCGGAGATACGCAGTATTTT. This translates into CASSIGAGAGDTQYF.

This chain links TRBV14 with TRBJ2-3; D perhaps matches TRBD2 (6 bases). The CDR3 has 15 residues. V was cut by 1 base and J by 8 bases, with 16 bases left in between. Germline CDR1 is SGHDN and CDR2 is FVKESK. This CDR3 is CASSQGLGTPATQYF. In DNA form, the CDR3 reads TGTGCCAGCAGCCAAGGACTAGGAACGCCCGCTACGCAGTATTTT.

The rearrangement joins TRBV11-2 to TRBJ2-3; no reliable D call. V dropped 4 bases and J dropped 6 bases, with 5 bases sitting between them. This CDR3 spans 11 amino acids. The V gene's germline CDR1 is SGHAT and CDR2 FQNNGV. CDR3 loop: CASSSRDTQYF. Here the CDR3 DNA reads TGTGCCAGCAGCTCTAGGGATACGCAGTATTTT. The full variable domain, with the rest looked up from reference TRBV11-2 and TRBJ2-3, is EAGVAQSPRYKIIEKRQSVAFWCNPISGHATLYWYQQILGQGPKLLIQFQNNGVVDDSQLPKDRFSAERLKGVDSTLKIQPAKLEDSAVYLCASSSRDTQYFGPGTRLTVL.

The gene calls are TRBV18 and TRBJ1-1; 9 bases match TRBD1. Trimming cost V 5 bases and J 0 bases; bases outside gene matches: 4. The CDR3 is made up of 15 amino acids. CDR1 is KGHSH and CDR2 is LQKENI in the germline V gene. The CDR3 sequence: CASSKGQGMNTEAFF. The CDR3 DNA sequence: TGTGCCAGCTCAAAGGGACAGGGAATGAACACTGAAGCTTTCTTT.

This sequence joins TRBV11-2 and TRBJ2-7, with TRBD2 matching 7 bases. Germline lookup yields CDR1 SGHAT and CDR2 FQNNGV. Germline trimming cut 1 base from V and 3 bases from J; bases unmatched to any gene: 6. CDR3 length: 15 residues. CDR3 residues: CASSLGASGGYEQYF. In DNA, the CDR3 is TGTGCCAGCAGCTTAGGGGCTAGCGGAGGCTACGAGCAGTACTTC.

V is TRBV29-1 and J is TRBJ1-2; D uncertain. V dropped 0 bases and J dropped 4 bases, with 15 bases sitting between them. The CDR3 runs to 15 residues. In germline, CDR1 is SQVTM, CDR2 ANQGSEA. CDR3 in amino acids: CSVEDTVHETYGYTF. In DNA, the CDR3 is TGCAGCGTTGAAGACACAGTGCACGAGACCTATGGCTACACCTTC.

The rearrangement uses TRBV9 and TRBJ2-7; no clear D. Trimming shortened V by 7 bases and J by 3 bases, and 11 bases separated the two germline ends. This CDR3 spans 12 amino acids. CDR1 is SGDLS, CDR2 YYNGEE, per germline. CDR3 residues: CASGQAGYEQYF. The CDR3 DNA reads as TGTGCCAGCGGGCAGGCCGGCTACGAGCAGTACTTC.

The CDR3 here is CASSPDQGTEAFF. The CDR3 DNA sequence: TGTGCCAGCTCACCAGACCAGGGCACTGAAGCTTTCTTT. The genes are TRBV18 and TRBJ1-1; a possible D gene is TRBD1 (5 bases). The V gene's germline CDR1 is KGHSH and CDR2 LQKENI. V was pared by 2 bases and J by 4 bases, with 8 bases between. This CDR3 comprises 13 residues. The full variable domain, completed using reference TRBV18 and TRBJ1-1, is NAGVMQNPRHLVRRRGQEARLRCSPMKGHSHVYWYRQLPEEGLKFMVYLQKENIIDESGMPKERFSAEFPKEGPSILRIQQVVRGDSAAYFCASSPDQGTEAFFGQGTRLTVV.

The rearrangement links TRBV11-2 to TRBJ2-7; D gene unclear. Germline CDR1 is SGHAT and CDR2 is FQNNGV. The CDR3 has 13 amino acids. V was cut by 0 bases and J by 3 bases, with 6 bases left in between. In DNA, the CDR3 is TGTGCCAGCAGCTTAGAACAAAACTACGAGCAGTACTTC. This codes for CASSLEQNYEQYF.

This clone was found once. V is TRBV11-3 and J is TRBJ2-7; 7 positions match TRBD1. Germline CDR1 is SGHNT and CDR2 is YENEEA. V lost 1 base and J lost 2; bases outside the gene matches: 2. The CDR3 sequence is 14 residues long. The CDR3 protein is CASSLAGQTYEQYF. Here the CDR3 DNA reads TGTGCCAGCAGCTTAGCGGGACAGACCTACGAGCAGTACTTC.

This chain links TRBV19 with TRBJ2-3; 10 bases map to TRBD2. The V gene's germline CDR1 is LNHDA and CDR2 SQIVND (reference sequence). The CDR3 is 16 residues long. The V and J ends lost 3 bases and 3 bases, in that order; junction bases with no gene match: 6. The CDR3, as DNA: TGTGCCAGTAGTATCGGTGGACTAGCGGTAACAGATACGCAGTATTTT. This gives the protein CASSIGGLAVTDTQYF.

This clone was seen more than once but under ten times. V and J are TRBV27 and TRBJ2-3; D uncertain. The germline V gene encodes CDR1 MNHEY and CDR2 SMNVEV (reference sequence). The CDR3 runs to 14 residues. V gave up 5 bases and J gave up 2 bases, with 11 bases separating them. The CDR3 region has the DNA TGTGCCAGCAGTCCCCAACTGTACACAGATACGCAGTATTTT. Encoded protein: CASSPQLYTDTQYF.

V is TRBV6-5 and J is TRBJ1-5; TRBD1 might be the D (5 bases). The germline CDR1 and CDR2 sequences are MNHEY and SVGAGI. V was clipped by 0 bases and J by 1 base, with 10 bases between them. The CDR3 is made up of 16 amino acids. Written as DNA, the CDR3 is TGTGCCAGCAGTTACTCTGGGGGGGGGAGCAATCAGCCCCAGCATTTT. It translates to CASSYSGGGSNQPQHF.

This clone was seen a handful of times. The chain carries TRBV13 and TRBJ2-7, with no clear D. The CDR3 length is 13 residues. Germline V gene sequence: CDR1 PRHDT, CDR2 FYEKMQ (reference sequence). V lost 4 bases to trimming and J lost 4 bases, with 11 bases between them. DNA of the CDR3: TGTGCCAGCAGCTCGATTAGCCCGTACGAGCAGTACTTC. It encodes CASSSISPYEQYF.

The CDR3 here is CASSPFSPPVQETQYF. The DNA for the CDR3 is TGCGCCAGCAGCCCCTTTAGTCCTCCGGTCCAAGAGACCCAGTACTTC. The V gene is TRBV4-1, the J gene TRBJ2-5; D call uncertain. The ends were cut back, 4 bases at V and 1 base at J, with 16 bases in the middle. CDR1 MGHRA and CDR2 YSYEKL come from the germline V gene. The CDR3 has 16 amino acids.

The V gene is TRBV5-1, the J gene TRBJ2-2; D call uncertain. CDR1 is SGHRS and CDR2 is YFSETQ in the germline V gene. CDR3 length: 15 amino acids. V lost 0 bases and J lost 5, with 11 bases in between. CDR3 sequence: CASSLALAPTGELFF. CDR3 in DNA: TGCGCCAGCAGCTTGGCCCTGGCCCCAACCGGGGAGCTGTTTTTT.

This clone was observed once. The J gene is TRBJ2-1, the V gene TRBV9, with 11 bases fitting TRBD2. The CDR3 loop spans 15 amino acids. Germline values: CDR1 SGDLS, CDR2 YYNGEE. Losses at the gene ends were 0 bases for V and 7 bases for J; bases not matched to a gene: 3. The CDR3 DNA reads as TGTGCCAGCAGCGTAGTTAGCGGGAGGGGAAATGAGCAGTTCTTC. As protein: CASSVVSGRGNEQFF. Based on the CDR3 plus reference TRBV9 and TRBJ2-1, the full variable domain is DSGVTQTPKHLITATGQRVTLRCSPRSGDLSVYWYQQSLDQGLQFLIQYYNGEERAKGNILERFSAQQFPDLHSELNLSSLELGDSALYFCASSVVSGRGNEQFFGPGTRLTVL.

The chain joins TRBV2 to TRBJ2-1; D is uncertain. V lost 2 bases and J 2 bases, leaving 13 bases between the germline ends. The V gene's germline CDR1 is SNHLY and CDR2 FYNNEI. CDR3 length equals 16 residues. As DNA, the CDR3 is TGTGCCAGCAGTGAAACTCCGCAGGTAACCTACAATGAGCAGTTCTTC. Amino acid sequence: CASSETPQVTYNEQFF.

In its sample, this clone was seen a few times. The chain employs TRBV6-5 and TRBJ2-7; 8 bases map to TRBD2. Germline CDR1 is MNHEY and CDR2 is SVGAGI. The CDR3 loop spans 14 amino acids. The trim removed 6 bases at V and 5 bases at J, leaving 9 bases unmatched. CDR3: CASSLGTGGDEQYF. The CDR3 DNA is TGTGCCAGCAGCCTCGGGACGGGAGGGGACGAGCAGTACTTC.

The V gene is TRBV6-5, the J gene TRBJ2-5; D possibly corresponds to TRBD1 (5 bases). Germline CDR1 and CDR2: MNHEY and SVGAGI. Trimming took off 0 bases at V and 5 bases at J, with 13 bases between the two ends. CDR3 length: 15 amino acids. This chain's CDR3 is CASSYSGQGGETQYF. The CDR3 region has the DNA TGTGCCAGCAGTTACTCGGGCCAGGGTGGGGAGACCCAGTACTTC.

This clone was seen a handful of times. This chain connects TRBV19 to TRBJ2-3, with 9 bases lining up with TRBD2. J gave up 5 bases and V 7 bases, and 13 bases lay outside the gene matches. The germline V gene has CDR1 LNHDA and CDR2 SQIVND (reference sequence). The CDR3 runs 16 residues. CDR3 sequence reads: CASTSGRVAGVDTQYF. Written as DNA, the CDR3 is TGTGCCAGTACCTCGGGTAGGGTAGCGGGAGTAGATACGCAGTATTTT.

This chain uses TRBV5-1 with TRBJ2-1, with TRBD2 identical over 13 bases. CDR1 is SGHRS, CDR2 YFSETQ, per germline. This CDR3 region has 17 residues. V lost 3 bases, J lost 3 bases, and 6 bases stayed unmatched. CDR3 protein: CASSSGLAGNFYNEQFF. In nucleotides, the CDR3 is TGCGCCAGCAGCTCGGGACTAGCGGGAAACTTCTACAATGAGCAGTTCTTC.

V gene TRBV20-1 combines with J gene TRBJ2-5; no definite D call. Germline V gene sequence: CDR1 DFQATT, CDR2 SNEGSKA (reference sequence). V was clipped by 8 bases and J by 5 bases, with 12 bases between them. The CDR3 is 11 residues long. CDR3 DNA sequence: TGCAGTACCGACTCTCGGGAGACCCAGTACTTC. Its translation: CSTDSRETQYF.

The V call is TRBV5-6, the J call TRBJ2-2, with TRBD1 identical over 7 bases. This CDR3 has 16 residues. V trimming: 3 bases; J trimming: 1 base; junction bases outside the gene matches: 6. Looked up from germline, CDR1 is SGHDT and CDR2 is YYEEEE. DNA of the CDR3: TGTGCCAGCAGCTCCTACCGGGACAGGAACACCGGGGAGCTGTTTTTT. Protein product: CASSSYRDRNTGELFF.

The rearrangement links TRBV6-6 to TRBJ2-1; 8 nucleotides align to TRBD2. CDR3 length equals 16 residues. Looked up from germline, CDR1 is MNHNY and CDR2 is SVGAGI (reference sequence). V was pared by 6 bases and J by 3 bases, with 10 bases of the junction left unmatched. DNA for the CDR3: TGTGCCAGCAGCTCAGGGGCACTAGCGGTCTACAATGAGCAGTTCTTC. The encoded protein is CASSSGALAVYNEQFF.